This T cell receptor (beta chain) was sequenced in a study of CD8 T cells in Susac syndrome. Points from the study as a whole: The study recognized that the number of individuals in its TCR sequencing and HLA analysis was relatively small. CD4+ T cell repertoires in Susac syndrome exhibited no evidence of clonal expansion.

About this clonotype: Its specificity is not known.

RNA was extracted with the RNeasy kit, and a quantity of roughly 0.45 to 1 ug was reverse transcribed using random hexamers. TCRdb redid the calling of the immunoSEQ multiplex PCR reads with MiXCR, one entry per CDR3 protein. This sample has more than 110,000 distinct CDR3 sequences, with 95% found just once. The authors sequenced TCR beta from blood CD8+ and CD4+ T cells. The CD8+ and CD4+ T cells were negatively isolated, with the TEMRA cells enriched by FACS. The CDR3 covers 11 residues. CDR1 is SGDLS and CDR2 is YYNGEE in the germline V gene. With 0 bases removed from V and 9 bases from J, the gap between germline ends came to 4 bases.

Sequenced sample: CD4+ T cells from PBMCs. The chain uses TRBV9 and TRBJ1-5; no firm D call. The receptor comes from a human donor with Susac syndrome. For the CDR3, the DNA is TGTGCCAGCAGCGTAGTACGGCCCCAGCATTTT. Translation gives CASSVVRPQHF.